The following is a T cell receptor beta chain sequence with its context. The treatment was: randomized to nivolumab then ipilimumab (arm A) or the reverse (arm B). From thawed PBMCs, live CD3+CD8+ cells negative for CD19 and CD56 were sorted. The repertoire was sequenced with immunoSEQ multiplex PCR; TCRdb's copy has only in-frame clones and lacks some. The table has about 28,000 clones, less than 90% seen once. This entry comes from a study of sequential checkpoint blockade in melanoma. The CDR3 is 20 amino acids. The V gene's germline CDR1 is SGDLS and CDR2 YYNGEE. Trimming removed 1 base from V and 6 bases from J; junction bases left unmatched: 18.

The sequence was collected from a human donor with melanoma. Sequencing used CD8+ T cells sorted from blood (inferred from file names), obtained from a patient given nivolumab and ipilimumab in sequence. The gene calls are TRBV9 and TRBJ2-2, with TRBD2 matching over 10 bases. In DNA, the CDR3 is TGTGCCAGCAGCGTAAAGGGGGGGGCTAGCGGGAGTGTATTGTCCGGGGAGCTGTTTTTT. Encoded protein: CASSVKGGASGSVLSGELFF.